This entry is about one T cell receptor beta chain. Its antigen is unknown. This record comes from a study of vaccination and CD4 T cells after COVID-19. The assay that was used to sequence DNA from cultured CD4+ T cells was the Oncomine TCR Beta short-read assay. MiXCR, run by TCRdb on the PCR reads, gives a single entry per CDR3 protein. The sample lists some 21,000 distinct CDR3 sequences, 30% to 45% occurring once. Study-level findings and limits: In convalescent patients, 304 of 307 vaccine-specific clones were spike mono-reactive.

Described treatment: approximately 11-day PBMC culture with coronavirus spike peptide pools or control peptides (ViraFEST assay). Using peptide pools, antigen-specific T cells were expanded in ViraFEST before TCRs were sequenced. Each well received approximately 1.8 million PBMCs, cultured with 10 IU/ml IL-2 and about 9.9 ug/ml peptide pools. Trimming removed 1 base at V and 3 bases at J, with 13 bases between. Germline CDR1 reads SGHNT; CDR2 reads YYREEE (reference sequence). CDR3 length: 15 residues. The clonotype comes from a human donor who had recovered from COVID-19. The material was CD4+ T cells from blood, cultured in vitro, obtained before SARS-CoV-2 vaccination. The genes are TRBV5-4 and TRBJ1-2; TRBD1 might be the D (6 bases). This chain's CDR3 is CASSLWGAGHYGYTF. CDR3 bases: TGTGCCAGCAGCTTGTGGGGGGCAGGTCACTATGGCTACACCTTC.